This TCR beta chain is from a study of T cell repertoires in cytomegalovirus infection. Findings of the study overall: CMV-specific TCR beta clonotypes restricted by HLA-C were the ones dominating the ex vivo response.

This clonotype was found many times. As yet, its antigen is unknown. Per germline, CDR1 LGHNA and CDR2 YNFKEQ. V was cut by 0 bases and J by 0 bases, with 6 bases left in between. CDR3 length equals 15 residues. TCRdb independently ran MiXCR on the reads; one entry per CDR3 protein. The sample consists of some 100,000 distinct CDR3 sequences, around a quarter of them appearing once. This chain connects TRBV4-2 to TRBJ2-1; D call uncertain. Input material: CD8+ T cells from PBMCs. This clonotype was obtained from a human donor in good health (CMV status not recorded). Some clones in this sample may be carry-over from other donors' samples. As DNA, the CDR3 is TGTGCCAGCAGCCAAGAGTGGAACTCCTACAATGAGCAGTTCTTC. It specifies CASSQEWNSYNEQFF.